Listed below are T cell receptor beta chains from one sample, sequenced in a study of blood T cell repertoires in COVID-19. TCRdb's table, derived via immunoSEQ multiplex PCR, lists solely in-frame clones and lacks some. The table shows just over 95,000 clones, with roughly 89% occurring only once. Sample: peripheral blood. Source of these receptors: a human donor in a cohort sampled during active COVID-19. The CDR3 runs from the conserved cysteine through the conserved F or W. D genes are given only for firm matches. Clone size is shown for a subset of rows, as once, few, many or a class of expanded clone.

>TRBV7-9|.|TRBJ2-3|TRBD2
TGTGCCAGCAGCTTAACTAGACTAGCGGTGACAGATACGCAGTATTTT
CASSLTRLAVTDTQYF
>TRBV12-5|once|TRBJ1-5|.
TGTGCTAGTGGTTCTTGGACTGGAACGTATAGCAATCAGCCCCAGCATTTT
CASGSWTGTYSNQPQHF
>TRBV4-2|.|TRBJ2-3|.
TGTGCCAGCCGCGCAGATACGCAGTATTTT
CASRADTQYF
>TRBV7-3|.|TRBJ1-1|.
TGTGCCAGCAGCTCGGGAAGGGGGAATGTGAACACTGAAGCTTTCTTT
CASSSGRGNVNTEAFF
>TRBV5-1|.|TRBJ1-1|TRBD1
TGCGCCAGCAGCTGGGACAGGGACACTGAAGCTTTCTTT
CASSWDRDTEAFF
>TRBV7-2|many|TRBJ2-7|.
TGTGCCAGCAGCTCTTTCCCGTTCTCCTACGAGCAGTACTTC
CASSSFPFSYEQYF
>TRBV4-2|.|TRBJ2-5|TRBD2
TGTGCCAGCAGCCGATATAGGACTAGCGGGACGTACCAAGAGACCCAGTACTTC
CASSRYRTSGTYQETQYF
>TRBV5-6|.|TRBJ2-7|.
TGTGCCAGCAGCCAATCCTACGAGCAGTACTTC
CASSQSYEQYF
>TRBV4-2|.|TRBJ2-5|TRBD2
TGTGCCAGCAGCCCTGGGGGACTAGCGGGGGGGCATGAGACCCAGTACTTC
CASSPGGLAGGHETQYF
>TRBV5-6|.|TRBJ2-1|.
TGTGCCAGCAGCTCCGGGTACTTCAGCTCCTACAATGAGCAGTTCTTC
CASSSGYFSSYNEQFF
>TRBV5-6|.|TRBJ2-7|.
TGTGCCAGCAGCTTGGACAAATTTGCCCACCTCTACGAGCAGTACTTC
CASSLDKFAHLYEQYF
>TRBV5-1|few|TRBJ1-1|TRBD1
TGCGCCAGCAGCGAGACAGGGGTCCTCACTGAAGCTTTCTTT
CASSETGVLTEAFF
>TRBV3-1/TRBV3-2|few|TRBJ1-1|.
TGTGCCAGCAGCCCCCGCACGGGGGACACTGAAGCTTTCTTT
CASSPRTGDTEAFF
>TRBV19|.|TRBJ2-7|.
TGTGCCAGTAGTACCGGGACTTTCTACGAGCAGTACTTC
CASSTGTFYEQYF
>TRBV30|.|TRBJ2-5|TRBD2
TGTGCCTGGGGACTAGTAAAAGAGACCCAGTACTTC
CAWGLVKETQYF
>TRBV5-8|.|TRBJ2-3|.
TGTGCCAGCAGCTTGCGGCCGGATCCGACTAGCACAGATACGCAGTATTTT
CASSLRPDPTSTDTQYF
>TRBV6-5|.|TRBJ2-5|TRBD2
TGTGCCAGCTCCGCGGGGCTAGCGGGGCAAGAGACCCAGTACTTC
CASSAGLAGQETQYF
>TRBV6-5|.|TRBJ1-1|TRBD1
TGTGCCAGCAGTTACGCCAACAGGGGGAACACTGAAGCTTTCTTT
CASSYANRGNTEAFF
>TRBV5-1|.|TRBJ2-3|TRBD1
TGCGCCAGCAGCCACGGGACAGGCACAGATACGCAGTATTTT
CASSHGTGTDTQYF
>TRBV9|.|TRBJ2-1|TRBD2
TGTGCCAGCAGCGATACCGGGGGGGCTTACAATGAGCAGTTCTTC
CASSDTGGAYNEQFF
>TRBV18|few|TRBJ1-5|.
TGTGCCAGCTCACCATCGGGTCAGCCCCAGCATTTT
CASSPSGQPQHF
>TRBV19|.|TRBJ2-2|.
TGTGCCAGTAGACTTACAGGGCTCGGCACCGGGGAGCTGTTTTTT
CASRLTGLGTGELFF
>TRBV18|.|TRBJ2-3|.
TGTGCCAGCTCACGGAGACAGGGCACAGATACGCAGTATTTT
CASSRRQGTDTQYF
>TRBV2|.|TRBJ1-5|TRBD1
TGTGCCAGCAGTGCTGAGGGGGCCGTAGGGGGTCAGCCCCAGCATTTT
CASSAEGAVGGQPQHF
>TRBV19|.|TRBJ2-3|.
TGTGCCAGTAGTATTGGGGAGGCAGATACGCAGTATTTT
CASSIGEADTQYF
>TRBV19|few|TRBJ1-6|.
TGTGCCAGTAGTATATCCGGGGTTGGGAATTCACCCCTCCACTTT
CASSISGVGNSPLHF
>TRBV19|once|TRBJ1-1|.
TGTGCCAGTAGTATAGGGGGCATCGGGTACACTGAAGCTTTCTTT
CASSIGGIGYTEAFF
>TRBV6-5|.|TRBJ1-1|.
TGTGCCAGCAGCGCCACAGGGTTGCGCACTGAAGCTTTCTTT
CASSATGLRTEAFF
>TRBV19|.|TRBJ1-1|.
TGTGCCAGTAGTATCCTTGGAGGTTGGGGTAACACTGAAGCTTTCTTT
CASSILGGWGNTEAFF
>TRBV3-1/TRBV3-2|.|TRBJ1-2|TRBD1
TGTGCCAGCAGCCAAGATTCAGGAGCAGGGGGCGCGGGCTATGGCTACACCTTC
CASSQDSGAGGAGYGYTF
>TRBV5-4|.|TRBJ1-4|.
TGTGCCAGCAGCCCGGACAGCAAAGCACAAAATGAAAAACTGTTTTTT
CASSPDSKAQNEKLFF
>TRBV6-6|.|TRBJ2-7|TRBD2
TGTGCCAGCAGGCCGGGACTAGCGGGTTATGAGCAGTACTTC
CASRPGLAGYEQYF
>TRBV3-1/TRBV3-2|.|TRBJ2-2|TRBD1
TGTGCCAGCAGCGACAGGGGTAGGGGGGAGCTGTTTTTT
CASSDRGRGELFF
>TRBV5-1|once|TRBJ2-3|.
TGCGCCAGCAGCTTCGGGTCATCGGGGACAGATACGCAGTATTTT
CASSFGSSGTDTQYF
>TRBV19|.|TRBJ1-2|.
TGTGCCAGTAGTATAGGCGGTGCTAACTATGGCTACACCTTC
CASSIGGANYGYTF
>TRBV28|.|TRBJ2-1|TRBD1
TGTGCCAGCAGTTTCTCCGGGACAGACCTATACAATGAGCAGTTCTTC
CASSFSGTDLYNEQFF
>TRBV4-3|.|TRBJ1-6|.
TGCGCCAGCAGCCAAGACGGGTTATCACCCCTCCACTTT
CASSQDGLSPLHF
>TRBV2|.|TRBJ2-5|.
TGTGCCAGCAGGGCCCGAGACTGGGGGACTCAAGAGACCCAGTACTTC
CASRARDWGTQETQYF
>TRBV5-1|few|TRBJ2-2|.
TGCGCCAGCAGTCGACAGTCAGACACCGGGGAGCTGTTTTTT
CASSRQSDTGELFF
>TRBV5-1|once|TRBJ1-2|TRBD1
TGCGCCAGCAGCTTGGGGGGGACAGGGTCATATGGCTACACCTTC
CASSLGGTGSYGYTF
>TRBV6-5|.|TRBJ1-2|TRBD1
TGTGCCAGCAGTATCACGGGACAGCCAGGATCTGGCTACACCTTC
CASSITGQPGSGYTF
>TRBV21-1|.|TRBJ2-7|.
TGTGCCAGCGGGTACCTCTGGACTAGCGGGACCTACGAGCAGTACTTC
CASGYLWTSGTYEQYF
>TRBV6-5|.|TRBJ2-4|.
TGTGCCAGCAGTTACTCAGGGTCGGGACTCCAATTTCAGTACTTC
CASSYSGSGLQFQYF
>TRBV28|once|TRBJ2-7|.
TGTGCCAGCAACAAAGCGGCTCCCTACGAGCAGTACTTC
CASNKAAPYEQYF
>TRBV3-1/TRBV3-2|many|TRBJ1-6|TRBD1
TGTGCCAGCAGCCTGGAAACAGGGGTTTCACCCCTCCACTTT
CASSLETGVSPLHF
>TRBV11-2|.|TRBJ1-4|.
TGTGCCAGCAGCTTAGTAGCGGGGTTCGGTGAAAAACTGTTTTTT
CASSLVAGFGEKLFF
>TRBV18|.|TRBJ2-3|TRBD2
TGTGCCAGCTCACCCTATAGCGGGAGGGCCCCAGATACGCAGTATTTT
CASSPYSGRAPDTQYF
>TRBV10-2|.|TRBJ1-2|.
TGCGCCAGCAGTGATGACAACTTCTATGGCTACACCTTC
CASSDDNFYGYTF
>TRBV9|.|TRBJ1-1|.
TGTGCCAGCAGCGGGCCGGACAGCACTGAAGCTTTCTTT
CASSGPDSTEAFF
>TRBV19|.|TRBJ1-2|TRBD1
TGTGCCAGTAGTCCGAGGACAGGTATCAACTATGGCTACACCTTC
CASSPRTGINYGYTF
>TRBV18|.|TRBJ1-5|.
TGTGCCAGCTCACCATATGAGGGAACCCAGCCCCAGCATTTT
CASSPYEGTQPQHF
>TRBV19|.|TRBJ2-1|.
TGTGCCAGTAGTAACCCTAGCGTCTTGCTTTACAATGAGCAGTTCTTC
CASSNPSVLLYNEQFF